Listed here are 23 T cell receptor beta chains from one sample, sequenced in a study of T cell responses to AZD1222 COVID-19 vaccine. The table came from immunoSEQ multiplex PCR; TCRdb's copy has only in-frame clones and leaves some out. The table records over 150,000 clones, over 80% of them present only once. The starting material was peripheral blood, obtained 28 days after the second dose of the MenACWY control vaccine. All receptors come from an adult who received the MenACWY meningococcal vaccine as a control.

The V and J genes are TRBV2 and TRBJ1-1; no clear D. V lost 6 bases and J 1 base, leaving 9 bases between the germline ends. The germline CDR1 and CDR2 sequences are SNHLY and FYNNEI. CDR3 length: 13 residues. The CDR3 loop reads CASRPESNTEAFF. CDR3 sequence (DNA): TGTGCCAGCAGACCAGAGTCGAACACTGAAGCTTTCTTT.

The chain has TRBV28 and TRBJ1-4, with a weak D call TRBD1 (6 bases). Germline CDR1 and CDR2: MDHEN and SYDVKM. The CDR3 sequence is 14 residues long. V was pared by 5 bases and J by 3 bases, with 10 bases between. The CDR3 nucleotides read TGTGCCAGCAGTCAACAGGGCCCTAATGAAAAACTGTTTTTT. This codes for CASSQQGPNEKLFF.

The chain is built from TRBV15 and TRBJ2-5; TRBD2 matches 8 bases. Losses at the gene ends were 3 bases for V and 4 bases for J; bases not matched to a gene: 16. Germline V CDR1 and CDR2: LNHNV, YYDKDF (reference sequence). This CDR3 comprises 18 residues. CDR3 nucleotides: TGTGCCACCAGCAGGGCATTCCCCGGGACTAGAGGGCGAGAGACCCAGTACTTC. Translating gives CATSRAFPGTRGRETQYF.

The CDR3 here is CASRAPSTDTQYF. Here the CDR3 DNA reads TGTGCCAGTAGGGCTCCAAGCACAGATACGCAGTATTTT. The rearrangement uses TRBV19 and TRBJ2-3; D gene ambiguous. The V end was cut by 6 bases, the J end by 0 bases, with 7 bases between. The CDR3 totals 13 residues. Germline CDR1 reads LNHDA; CDR2 reads SQIVND (reference sequence). The full variable domain, completed using reference TRBV19 and TRBJ2-3, is DGGITQSPKYLFRKEGQNVTLSCEQNLNHDAMYWYRQDPGQGLRLIYYSQIVNDFQKGDIAEGYSVSREKKESFPLTVTSAQKNPTAFYLCASRAPSTDTQYFGPGTRLTVL.

This chain connects TRBV18 to TRBJ2-1, with TRBD1 as a possible D gene (6 bases). Trimming shortened V by 5 bases and J by 2 bases, and 13 bases separated the two germline ends. The length of the CDR3 is 15 residues. Germline loops: CDR1 KGHSH, CDR2 LQKENI. The CDR3, as DNA: TGTGCCAGCTCAGCGGACAGACCGGCCTACAATGAGCAGTTCTTC. This translates into CASSADRPAYNEQFF. The entire variable domain, with the rest obtained from reference TRBV18 and TRBJ2-1, is as follows: NAGVMQNPRHLVRRRGQEARLRCSPMKGHSHVYWYRQLPEEGLKFMVYLQKENIIDESGMPKERFSAEFPKEGPSILRIQQVVRGDSAAYFCASSADRPAYNEQFFGPGTRLTVL.

This clone was seen only once. The chain couples TRBV7-3 to TRBJ2-1; D assignment may be TRBD1 or TRBD2 (5 bases each). There are 14 residues in the CDR3. The V gene lost 4 bases and the J gene lost 9 bases, with 16 bases spanning the gap. Germline V gene lookup returns CDR1 SGHTA and CDR2 FQGTGA. Written as DNA, the CDR3 is TGTGCCAGCAGCTCCGGGACCCCCGTAAGTGAGCAGTTCTTC. This sequence encodes CASSSGTPVSEQFF.

This sequence joins TRBV11-2 and TRBJ2-1; 12 bases agree with TRBD2. V gave up 5 bases and J gave up 0 bases; unmatched junction bases: 11. Germline lookup yields CDR1 SGHAT and CDR2 FQNNGV. The CDR3 consists of 19 residues. The CDR3 DNA sequence: TGTGCCAGCAGCCCGATATCTAGCGGGGGGGTTAGCTCCTACAATGAGCAGTTCTTC. It translates to CASSPISSGGVSSYNEQFF.

The J gene is TRBJ2-1, the V gene TRBV11-2; TRBD2 matches at 12 bases. The junction had 3 bases not matched to a gene; V was cut back by 5 bases and J by 4 bases. Germline lookup yields CDR1 SGHAT and CDR2 FQNNGV. CDR3 size: 15 residues. The CDR3 spells CASSPLAGGYNEQFF. The CDR3 DNA reads as TGTGCCAGCAGCCCCCTAGCGGGGGGGTACAATGAGCAGTTCTTC.

J is TRBJ2-3 and V is TRBV28; the D gene is possibly TRBD2 (7 bases). The germline V gene has CDR1 MDHEN and CDR2 SYDVKM. This CDR3 is 15 amino acids long. V gave up 4 bases and J gave up 1 base, with 12 bases separating them. This CDR3 is CASSSGGVGTDTQYF. The CDR3 bases are TGTGCCAGCAGTTCGGGGGGCGTTGGCACAGATACGCAGTATTTT.

This clone was detected once. The chain has TRBV4-2 and TRBJ2-2; the match to TRBD2 covers 7 bases. This CDR3 is 15 amino acids long. The V gene's germline CDR1 is LGHNA and CDR2 YNFKEQ. J lost 7 bases, V lost 3 bases, and 8 bases had no gene match. CDR3: CASSQLAGRIGELFF. The CDR3 nucleotides are TGTGCCAGCAGCCAGTTAGCGGGCCGCATCGGGGAGCTGTTTTTT.

This clone was observed once. The chain couples TRBV21-1 to TRBJ1-2. TRBV21-1 represents a pseudogene. The CDR3 totals 15 residues. The CDR3 loop is CASSGRDSLNYGYTF. In nucleotides, the CDR3 is TGTGCCAGCAGCGGACGAGATTCGCTTAACTATGGCTACACCTTC.

The chain combines TRBV29-1 with TRBJ2-7, with 7 bases lining up with TRBD1. CDR1 is SQVTM, CDR2 ANQGSEA, per germline. V lost 7 bases to trimming and J lost 2 bases; unmatched junction nucleotides: 2. CDR3 length: 11 amino acids. The CDR3 spells CSAGTAYEQYF. CDR3 sequence (DNA): TGCAGCGCCGGGACAGCCTACGAGCAGTACTTC.

This chain connects TRBV13 to TRBJ1-1; D may be TRBD1 (5 bases). Germline values: CDR1 PRHDT, CDR2 FYEKMQ (reference sequence). The CDR3 covers 14 residues. V lost 7 bases and J lost 5, with 17 bases in between. CDR3 DNA: TGTGCCAGCACCACCACGGGGGGAGGGACTGAAGCTTTCTTT. Amino acids: CASTTTGGGTEAFF.

CDR3 protein: CASNMPGKTDTQYF. The CDR3 nucleotides are TGTGCCAGTAACATGCCAGGGAAGACAGATACGCAGTATTTT. The chain uses TRBV19 and TRBJ2-3; TRBD1 might be the D (5 bases). The germline V and J ends were trimmed by 7 bases and 3 bases, with 14 bases remaining between them. Germline V gene lookup returns CDR1 LNHDA and CDR2 SQIVND (reference sequence). CDR3 length equals 14 residues.

In DNA, the CDR3 is TGTGCCACCGGGGGGGCTTGGTCAAATGAGCAGTTCTTC. Translated, it gives CATGGAWSNEQFF. The V and J genes are TRBV6-5 and TRBJ2-1; 8 bases are a match to TRBD2. V shed 10 bases, J shed 7 bases, and the junction held 9 bases outside the gene matches. The length of the CDR3 is 13 residues. Germline V gene sequence: CDR1 MNHEY, CDR2 SVGAGI.

The chain carries TRBV6-5 and TRBJ1-2; unclear D gene. In germline, CDR1 is MNHEY, CDR2 SVGAGI. Between the trimmed V and J ends, which lost 0 bases and 4 bases, there was a span of 9 bases. The CDR3 sequence is 14 residues long. The CDR3 region is CASSYSRWTYGYTF. The DNA for the CDR3 is TGTGCCAGCAGTTACTCGCGATGGACCTATGGCTACACCTTC.

The chain carries TRBV5-5 and TRBJ2-1, with D unclear. The CDR3 loop spans 13 amino acids. Germline V gene sequence: CDR1 SGHKS, CDR2 YYEKEE (reference sequence). Trimming shortened V by 1 base and J by 6 bases, and 8 bases separated the two germline ends. The CDR3 loop reads CASSLFPTNEQFF. In nucleotides, the CDR3 is TGTGCCAGCAGCTTGTTTCCGACCAATGAGCAGTTCTTC.

The chain recombines TRBV3-1 (or the pseudogene TRBV3-2) with TRBJ1-1; no clear D. This CDR3 comprises 13 residues. Trimming stripped 5 bases from V and 6 bases from J, with 13 bases between. Germline V gives CDR1 LGHDT, CDR2 YNNKEL (reference sequence). This CDR3 reads CASSIGIRAEAFF. In nucleotides, the CDR3 is TGTGCCAGCAGCATTGGGATCCGCGCTGAAGCTTTCTTT.

V is TRBV5-1 and J is TRBJ1-6, with 7 bases identical to TRBD1. The J segment lost 1 base and the V segment lost 0 bases, leaving 1 base of the junction unmatched. Germline V gene sequence: CDR1 SGHRS, CDR2 YFSETQ. The CDR3 length is 16 residues. The chain's CDR3 is CASSLAGGSYNSPLHF. For the CDR3, the DNA is TGCGCCAGCAGCTTGGCAGGGGGGTCCTATAATTCACCCCTCCACTTT.

V and J are TRBV30 and TRBJ1-5; maybe TRBD1 (5 bases). The CDR3 is 13 residues long. Looked up from germline, CDR1 is GTSNPN and CDR2 is SVGIG (reference sequence). The V end was cut by 0 bases, the J end by 6 bases, with 9 bases between. CDR3 region: CAWSVKGRQPQHF. The CDR3 DNA follows: TGTGCCTGGAGTGTGAAGGGACGTCAGCCCCAGCATTTT. Using reference TRBV30 and TRBJ1-5 for the parts outside the CDR3, the full variable domain is SQTIHQWPATLVQPVGSPLSLECTVEGTSNPNLYWYRQAAGRGLQLLFYSVGIGQISSEVPQNLSASRPQDRQFILSSKKLLLSDSGFYLCAWSVKGRQPQHFGDGTRLSIL.

The chain uses TRBV19 and TRBJ2-1; possibly TRBD1 for D (6 bases). Looked up from germline, CDR1 is LNHDA and CDR2 is SQIVND (reference sequence). The CDR3 has 18 amino acids. Trimming cost V 0 bases and J 0 bases, with 15 bases left between them. CDR3 DNA sequence: TGTGCCAGTAGTATAGACGGCCCCTCCAGGGGCTCCTACAATGAGCAGTTCTTC. Protein sequence: CASSIDGPSRGSYNEQFF.

The genes are TRBV19 and TRBJ2-7; D not certain. CDR3 length: 9 amino acids. The V end lost 8 bases, the J end lost 7 bases, and 6 bases lay between the germline ends. Germline values: CDR1 LNHDA, CDR2 SQIVND (reference sequence). CDR3 nucleotides: TGTGCCAGTTCCCGGGAGCAGTACTTC. Protein: CASSREQYF.

V is TRBV5-3 and J is TRBJ1-1; 7 bases line up with TRBD1. TRBV5-3 is treated as an ORF (open reading frame) with a function not yet certain. The CDR3 has 15 amino acids. V shed 1 base and J 8 bases; nucleotides not matched to a gene: 11. The DNA of the CDR3 is TGTGCCAGAAGCTTGTATCTCAAACAGGGGATCGAAGCTTTCTTT. Residues: CARSLYLKQGIEAFF.